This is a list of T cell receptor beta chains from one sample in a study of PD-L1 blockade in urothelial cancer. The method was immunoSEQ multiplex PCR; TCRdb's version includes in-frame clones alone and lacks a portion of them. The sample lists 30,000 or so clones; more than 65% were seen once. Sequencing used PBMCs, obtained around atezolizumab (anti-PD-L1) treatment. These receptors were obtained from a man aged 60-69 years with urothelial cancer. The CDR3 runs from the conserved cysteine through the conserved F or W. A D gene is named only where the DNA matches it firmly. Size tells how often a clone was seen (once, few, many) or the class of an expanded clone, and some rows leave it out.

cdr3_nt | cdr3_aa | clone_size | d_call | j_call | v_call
TGTGCCAGCAGCCTTCCAGAAAGACTAACTTCCCAGGAGACCCAGTACTTC | CASSLPERLTSQETQYF | NA | NA | TRBJ2-5 | TRBV2
TGTGCCAGTACCTCCGGGACTAGCTCCTACAATGAGCAGTTCTTC | CASTSGTSSYNEQFF | NA | TRBD2 | TRBJ2-1 | TRBV19
TGTGCCAGCAGTTACGGGACAGGGGGCGGCTATGGCTACACCTTC | CASSYGTGGGYGYTF | NA | TRBD1 | TRBJ1-2 | TRBV6-5
TGTGCCAGCAGCTTCCAGGGGAACACTGAAGCTTTCTTT | CASSFQGNTEAFF | NA | NA | TRBJ1-1 | TRBV7-9
TGTGCCAGCAGGACGGGACTAGCGGGAGGTTCCATGTCTCGAGAGCAGTACTTC | CASRTGLAGGSMSREQYF | NA | TRBD2 | TRBJ2-7 | TRBV7-2
TGTGCCAGCTCACCCCGACAGGGGCATGGCTACACCTTC | CASSPRQGHGYTF | few | TRBD1 | TRBJ1-2 | TRBV18
TGTGCCAGCAGCTTAGGTCTGTCTGAGCAGCCCCAGCATTTT | CASSLGLSEQPQHF | NA | NA | TRBJ1-5 | TRBV7-2
TGTGCCAGTAGAAAGGCAGGGTTTAATGAGCAGTTCTTC | CASRKAGFNEQFF | NA | NA | TRBJ2-1 | TRBV19
TGTGCCAGCAGCTCAGTCGGGACTAGCGGGAAAAGTGTGGTGTTCTTC | CASSSVGTSGKSVVFF | NA | TRBD2 | TRBJ2-1 | TRBV11-2
TGTGCCTGGAGTGAGTTTGTAGGGACAGGGGACTCCTACGAGCAGTACTTC | CAWSEFVGTGDSYEQYF | NA | TRBD1 | TRBJ2-7 | TRBV30
TGTGCCAGCAGTGAACGCGGAGGGATGAACACTGAAGCTTTCTTT | CASSERGGMNTEAFF | NA | NA | TRBJ1-1 | TRBV6-1
TGTGCCAGCAGCGCCCGCGGGGGAAATGAAAAACTGTTTTTT | CASSARGGNEKLFF | NA | NA | TRBJ1-4 | TRBV6-5
TGTGCCAGCAGTGAAACCCCGACAGGGATCTACGAGCAGTACTTC | CASSETPTGIYEQYF | NA | TRBD1 | TRBJ2-7 | TRBV6-1
TGTGCCAGCAGCGGGACAGGGGGAGTCGAGCAGTACTTC | CASSGTGGVEQYF | NA | TRBD1 | TRBJ2-7 | TRBV2
TGTGCCAGCATGTGGACTAGCGGTCTAGCCGGGGAGCTGTTTTTT | CASMWTSGLAGELFF | NA | TRBD2 | TRBJ2-2 | TRBV6-1
TGTGCCAGCAGTTCCCATCGGGACAGCAGTATAGCCAAAAACATTCAGTACTTC | CASSSHRDSSIAKNIQYF | NA | TRBD1 | TRBJ2-4 | TRBV27
TGTGCCAGCAGCCCCCGGACAGGGATTAACTATGGCTACACCTTC | CASSPRTGINYGYTF | NA | TRBD1 | TRBJ1-2 | TRBV14
TGTGCCAGCAGCCGACAGGCGGCCAACGTCCTGACTTTC | CASSRQAANVLTF | NA | NA | TRBJ2-6 | TRBV6-5
TGCGCCAGCAGCCAAGAGAAGAAATGGGGACAGGGGATTGGAAACACCATATATTTT | CASSQEKKWGQGIGNTIYF | NA | TRBD1 | TRBJ1-3 | TRBV4-1
TGTGCCAGCAGTGAAAGGGTAGCGGGAGTATATGAGCAGTTCTTC | CASSERVAGVYEQFF | NA | TRBD2 | TRBJ2-1 | TRBV2